A single sample gave rise to the 28 T cell receptor beta chains below, sequenced in a study of blood T cell repertoires in COVID-19. Assay: immunoSEQ multiplex PCR; the TCRdb copy retains only in-frame clones and omits some. The table shows around 160,000 clones, with around 81% occurring only once. The sample comprised PBMCs or T cells enriched from blood (not recorded which). The receptors here all came from a man aged 35 to 55 who had recovered from COVID-19.

The V and J genes are TRBV7-3 and TRBJ1-3, with D hard to call. Trimming removed 0 bases at V and 2 bases at J, with 8 bases between. Germline-derived CDR1 and CDR2 are SGHTA and FQGTGA. The CDR3 has 15 residues. CDR3 coding DNA: TGTGCCAGCAGCTTAACGTCAGGTCCTGGAAACACCATATATTTT. Translation: CASSLTSGPGNTIYF.

The chain links TRBV18 to TRBJ1-4; D ambiguous. The CDR3 has 15 residues. Trimming left V 3 bases short and J 6 bases short, with 14 bases between. Germline assignment: CDR1 KGHSH and CDR2 LQKENI. The CDR3 sequence is CASSPEGRSDEKLFF. The CDR3 region has the DNA TGTGCCAGCTCACCTGAGGGCAGGAGTGATGAAAAACTGTTTTTT.

V is TRBV19 and J is TRBJ1-4; D uncertain. This CDR3 contains 11 residues. V was cut by 4 bases and J by 14 bases, with 11 bases left in between. Germline V gene data show CDR1 as LNHDA and CDR2 as SQIVND (reference sequence). The CDR3 loop reads CASSSPLMLFF. DNA of the CDR3: TGTGCCAGTAGTAGTCCCCTTATGCTGTTTTTT.

The genes are TRBV29-1 and TRBJ1-5; possible D gene TRBD1, 6 bases. Germline V gives CDR1 SQVTM, CDR2 ANQGSEA. This CDR3 region has 14 residues. Trimming shortened V by 5 bases and J by 7 bases, and 18 bases separated the two germline ends. Here the CDR3 reads CSVSKGGAGQPQHF. CDR3 sequence (DNA): TGCAGCGTTTCCAAGGGGGGGGCAGGACAGCCCCAGCATTTT.

The chain couples TRBV7-9 to TRBJ2-1; possibly TRBD1 for D (5 bases). Germline V gene sequence: CDR1 SEHNR, CDR2 FQNEAQ (reference sequence). This CDR3 has 13 amino acids. Trimming stripped 5 bases from V and 6 bases from J, with 11 bases between. CDR3 in amino acids: CASSPVRVNEQFF. The CDR3 DNA reads as TGTGCCAGCAGCCCAGTCAGGGTCAATGAGCAGTTCTTC. Using reference TRBV7-9 and TRBJ2-1 for the parts outside the CDR3, the full variable domain is DTGVSQNPRHKITKRGQNVTFRCDPISEHNRLYWYRQTLGQGPEFLTYFQNEAQLEKSRLLSDRFSAERPKGSFSTLEIQRTEQGDSAMYLCASSPVRVNEQFFGPGTRLTVL.

In DNA, the CDR3 is TGTGCCTCAACCGGGGGTAGCGGGCAGCCCCAGCATTTT. As protein: CASTGGSGQPQHF. V is TRBV30 and J is TRBJ1-5, with a weak D call TRBD1 (5 bases). CDR1 is GTSNPN and CDR2 is SVGIG in the germline V gene (reference sequence). CDR3 length equals 13 residues. Trimming took off 7 bases at V and 7 bases at J, with 17 bases between the two ends.

The CDR3 bases are TGTGCCAGCAGTTTAAGCGTCCTGGGCACTGAAGCTTTCTTT. Translation: CASSLSVLGTEAFF. The J gene is TRBJ1-1, the V gene TRBV27; unclear D gene. This CDR3 spans 14 amino acids. Germline loops: CDR1 MNHEY, CDR2 SMNVEV (reference sequence). Trimming pared 2 bases from V and 4 bases from J, leaving 11 bases between.

The V call is TRBV6-5, the J call TRBJ1-6, with D tentatively TRBD1 (6 bases). In germline, CDR1 is MNHEY, CDR2 SVGAGI. The CDR3 is made up of 13 amino acids. Between the trimmed V and J ends, which lost 8 bases and 7 bases, there was a span of 12 bases. CDR3 nucleotides: TGTGCCAGCTTTGGACAGCGAAATTCACCCCTCCACTTT. Translated, it gives CASFGQRNSPLHF.

V and J are TRBV25-1 and TRBJ2-2; 10 bases match TRBD1. V was pared by 4 bases and J by 5 bases, with 7 bases of the junction left unmatched. Germline-derived CDR1 and CDR2 are MGHDK and SYGVNS. There are 16 residues in the CDR3. This CDR3 is CASSALGTGATGELFF. The CDR3 DNA follows: TGTGCCAGCAGTGCTCTAGGGACAGGGGCAACCGGGGAGCTGTTTTTT.

The rearrangement joins TRBV5-1 to TRBJ1-2; the D gene is possibly TRBD1 (6 bases). The CDR3 runs to 14 residues. The germline V and J ends were trimmed by 0 bases and 7 bases, with 13 bases remaining between them. Germline V gene lookup returns CDR1 SGHRS and CDR2 YFSETQ. Here the CDR3 reads CASSLAPGEGGYTF. The CDR3 DNA reads TGCGCCAGCAGCTTGGCTCCAGGGGAGGGTGGCTACACCTTC.

The chain carries TRBV18 and TRBJ1-4; D may be TRBD1 (5 bases). The V end was cut by 2 bases, the J end by 4 bases, with 17 bases between. The CDR3 covers 17 residues. CDR1 and CDR2 from the germline V gene are KGHSH and LQKENI. CDR3 protein: CASSPGANGILNEKLFF. The CDR3 bases are TGTGCCAGCTCACCAGGGGCTAATGGGATCCTTAATGAAAAACTGTTTTTT.

J is TRBJ2-1 and V is TRBV7-3, with TRBD1 identical over 11 bases. Trimming cost V 3 bases and J 13 bases; bases outside gene matches: 5. This CDR3 is built from 13 residues. Germline values: CDR1 SGHTA, CDR2 FQGTGA. In nucleotides, the CDR3 is TGTGCCAGCAGCTTCCCGGACAGGGGGCAACAGTTCTTC. This translates into CASSFPDRGQQFF.

The V call is TRBV5-1, the J call TRBJ2-3; 11 bases fit TRBD2. CDR3 length: 16 amino acids. J gave up 6 bases and V 2 bases, and 8 bases lay outside the gene matches. CDR1 and CDR2 (germline): SGHRS, YFSETQ. This CDR3 reads CASSFGTSGISDTQYF. CDR3 DNA: TGCGCCAGCAGCTTTGGGACTAGCGGTATTTCGGATACGCAGTATTTT.

The chain is built from TRBV24-1 and TRBJ1-1; TRBD1 aligns across 7 bases. Germline V CDR1 and CDR2: KGHDR, SFDVKD. Losses at the gene ends were 7 bases for V and 1 base for J; bases not matched to a gene: 2. This CDR3 contains 13 residues. DNA for the CDR3: TGTGCCACCAGCAGGGGGGCGAACACTGAAGCTTTCTTT. Amino acids: CATSRGANTEAFF.

V usage is TRBV10-1 and J usage is TRBJ2-2; TRBD2 agrees at 15 bases. The CDR3 contains 17 residues. The V gene end was trimmed by 6 bases and the J gene end by 9 bases; junction bases not matched to a gene: 11. Germline assignment: CDR1 WNHNN and CDR2 SYGVQD (reference sequence). The CDR3 DNA reads as TGCGCCAGCAGCCCGGGACTAGCGGGGGGCAGACCATGGGAGCTGTTTTTT. The encoded protein is CASSPGLAGGRPWELFF.

The chain is built from TRBV10-1 and TRBJ2-1; 12 positions match TRBD2. The CDR3 runs 15 residues. V lost 3 bases, J lost 6 bases, and 3 bases stayed unmatched. Germline CDR1 reads WNHNN; CDR2 reads SYGVQD (reference sequence). The CDR3 protein is CASSELAGGLNEQFF. CDR3 sequence (DNA): TGCGCCAGCAGTGAACTAGCGGGGGGACTCAATGAGCAGTTCTTC.

The rearrangement links TRBV5-1 to TRBJ1-6, with D maybe TRBD1 (6 bases). The CDR3 contains 16 residues. CDR1 and CDR2 from the germline V gene are SGHRS and YFSETQ. Trimming removed 5 bases at V and 6 bases at J, with 18 bases between. The CDR3 is CASSYSKDSLNSPLHF. In nucleotides, the CDR3 is TGCGCCAGCAGTTATTCAAAGGACAGCCTTAATTCACCCCTCCACTTT.

V and J are TRBV5-8 and TRBJ2-7; weak D call: TRBD2 (6 bases). The length of the CDR3 is 15 residues. Germline CDR1 and CDR2: SGHTS and YDEGEE. The germline V and J ends were trimmed by 4 bases and 2 bases, with 16 bases remaining between them. The CDR3 DNA reads as TGTGCCAGCAGCCGGGGGAAGGGACGAACCTACGAGCAGTACTTC. Translating it yields CASSRGKGRTYEQYF. The whole variable domain, remainder taken from reference TRBV5-8 and TRBJ2-7, is EAGVTQSPTHLIKTRGQQATLRCSPISGHTSVYWYQQALGLGLQFLLWYDEGEERNRGNFPPRFSGRQFPNYSSELNVNALELEDSALYLCASSRGKGRTYEQYFGPGTRLTVT.

In nucleotides, the CDR3 is TGTGCCAGCAGCCAAGAGCCAGCGGCCTACAATGAGCAGTTCTTC. Protein: CASSQEPAAYNEQFF. This sequence joins TRBV14 and TRBJ2-1, with a tentative D call TRBD2 (5 bases). The ends were cut back, 0 bases at V and 2 bases at J, with 8 bases in the middle. The V gene's germline CDR1 is SGHDN and CDR2 FVKESK. CDR3 size: 15 residues.

The chain uses TRBV18 and TRBJ1-4; TRBD1 aligns across 9 bases. Trimming at V came to 6 bases and at J to 5 bases, leaving 4 bases not matched to a gene. The germline CDR1 and CDR2 sequences are KGHSH and LQKENI. This CDR3 spans 14 amino acids. DNA of the CDR3: TGTGCCAGCTCCCAGGGGACAGGGAATGAAAAACTGTTTTTT. Its translation: CASSQGTGNEKLFF.

The chain joins TRBV19 to TRBJ1-1; D remains ambiguous. With 4 bases removed from V and 7 bases from J, the gap between germline ends came to 7 bases. The CDR3 extends over 11 amino acids. Germline CDR1 and CDR2: LNHDA and SQIVND (reference sequence). The CDR3 nucleotides are TGTGCCAGTAGTAATCAAATTGAAGCTTTCTTT. This sequence encodes CASSNQIEAFF.

The genes are TRBV19 and TRBJ2-5, with 8 bases that match TRBD2. CDR3 length equals 14 residues. V lost 4 bases and J lost 8; bases outside the gene matches: 9. The V gene's germline CDR1 is LNHDA and CDR2 SQIVND (reference sequence). CDR3 loop: CASSRAGLGQTQYF. The DNA of the CDR3 is TGTGCCAGTAGTAGGGCGGGACTAGGACAAACCCAGTACTTC.

This clone came up a few times. The rearrangement joins TRBV21-1 to TRBJ1-5; TRBD1 is the table's D call and was not checked against the DNA. TRBV21-1 is a pseudogene. CDR3 size: 14 residues. This CDR3 is CASRPRTGGQPQHF. In DNA form, the CDR3 reads TGTGCCAGCAGGCCGAGGACAGGGGGTCAGCCCCAGCATTTT.

This chain links TRBV5-1 with TRBJ2-7; D might be TRBD1 (6 bases). The CDR3 runs to 13 residues. Trimming removed 3 bases from V and 2 bases from J, with 9 bases in between. Germline lookup yields CDR1 SGHRS and CDR2 YFSETQ. The CDR3 bases are TGCGCCAGCAGCTCCTCAGGGGCCTACGAGCAGTACTTC. It encodes CASSSSGAYEQYF. The whole variable domain, filled in from reference TRBV5-1 and TRBJ2-7, reads KAGVTQTPRYLIKTRGQQVTLSCSPISGHRSVSWYQQTPGQGLQFLFEYFSETQRNKGNFPGRFSGRQFSNSRSEMNVSTLELGDSALYLCASSSSGAYEQYFGPGTRLTVT.

The CDR3 coding sequence is TGTGCCAGCAGGCGGACAGGGGACGGTAACTATGGCTACACCTTC. Encoded protein: CASRRTGDGNYGYTF. The V and J genes are TRBV6-5 and TRBJ1-2, with 9 nucleotides matching TRBD1. The CDR3 is made up of 15 amino acids. CDR1 MNHEY and CDR2 SVGAGI come from the germline V gene. V was clipped by 6 bases and J by 1 base; unmatched bases: 6.

The rearrangement links TRBV11-3 to TRBJ1-5; 8 nucleotides agree with TRBD1. This CDR3 has 17 amino acids. Germline-derived CDR1 and CDR2 are SGHNT and YENEEA. The V gene end was trimmed by 1 base and the J gene end by 10 bases; junction bases not matched to a gene: 15. The CDR3 region is CASSLGSQGDTRLPQHF. The DNA for the CDR3 is TGTGCCAGCAGCTTAGGCTCACAGGGGGACACTAGATTACCCCAGCATTTT. The full variable domain, rest sourced from reference TRBV11-3 and TRBJ1-5, is EAGVVQSPRYKIIEKKQPVAFWCNPISGHNTLYWYLQNLGQGPELLIRYENEEAVDDSQLPKDRFSAERLKGVDSTLKIQPAELGDSAVYLCASSLGSQGDTRLPQHFGDGTRLSIL.

The chain recombines TRBV18 with TRBJ2-3; D unclear. Germline V gene sequence: CDR1 KGHSH, CDR2 LQKENI. The CDR3 is 11 residues long. Trimming shortened V by 4 bases and J by 5 bases, and 4 bases separated the two germline ends. CDR3 loop: CASSLEDTQYF. CDR3 nucleotide sequence: TGTGCCAGCTCACTAGAAGATACGCAGTATTTT. Together with reference TRBV18 and TRBJ2-3, the CDR3 gives the full variable domain: NAGVMQNPRHLVRRRGQEARLRCSPMKGHSHVYWYRQLPEEGLKFMVYLQKENIIDESGMPKERFSAEFPKEGPSILRIQQVVRGDSAAYFCASSLEDTQYFGPGTRLTVL.

V gene TRBV30 combines with J gene TRBJ2-3, with D perhaps matching TRBD2 (5 bases). This CDR3 spans 13 amino acids. Trimming cost V 2 bases and J 6 bases, with 12 bases left between them. CDR1 is GTSNPN and CDR2 is SVGIG in the germline V gene (reference sequence). CDR3 sequence (DNA): TGTGCCTGGAGTCCGAACTTAGCGGATACGCAGTATTTT. Translation gives CAWSPNLADTQYF.